This entry concerns a single T cell receptor beta chain. TCRdb's copy holds only in-frame clones and misses some; the assay was immunoSEQ multiplex PCR. Of 50,000 to 55,000 clones detected, approximately 80% appear once; the ten largest clones hold over 3.5%. The sample comes from a study of PD-L1 blockade in urothelial cancer. Study context: Patients had undergone 0 to 3 prior chemotherapy regimens. Median T cell yield per blood sample was about 140,000 cells.

The clonotype was recovered from a man aged 65 to 79 with urothelial cancer. Sequencing was performed on PBMCs, taken around atezolizumab (anti-PD-L1) treatment.

CDR3: CASSSLLAGGSLNEQFF. The CDR3, as DNA: TGCGCCAGCAGCTCACTCCTAGCGGGAGGGTCCCTCAATGAGCAGTTCTTC. The V call is TRBV5-1, the J call TRBJ2-1; 12 positions agree with TRBD2. Per the germline V gene, CDR1 is SGHRS and CDR2 is YFSETQ. Trimming took 3 bases from V and 6 from J; bases not matched to a gene: 10. This CDR3 contains 17 residues.